Following are 28 T cell receptor beta chains from one sample sequenced in a study of sequential checkpoint blockade in melanoma. Treatment meaning: randomized to nivolumab then ipilimumab (arm A) or the reverse (arm B). Sequenced by immunoSEQ multiplex PCR; TCRdb stores in-frame clones only, minus some. Of tens of thousands of clones listed, less than 90% are singletons. Sequencing used CD8+ T cells sorted from blood (inferred from file names), obtained from a patient given nivolumab and ipilimumab in sequence. These receptors were obtained from a human donor with melanoma.

This clone was seen once. The V gene is TRBV7-9, the J gene TRBJ1-1, with 7 nucleotides matching TRBD1. The junction had 8 bases not matched to a gene; V was cut back by 4 bases and J by 0 bases. This CDR3 has 16 amino acids. CDR1 is SEHNR, CDR2 FQNEAQ, per germline (reference sequence). The CDR3 protein is CASSSTRDRMNTEAFF. DNA for the CDR3: TGTGCCAGCAGCTCAACCAGGGACAGAATGAACACTGAAGCTTTCTTT.

This chain connects TRBV9 to TRBJ2-3; a weak D match, TRBD1 (6 bases). V lost 0 bases and J 1 base, leaving 12 bases between the germline ends. In germline, CDR1 is SGDLS, CDR2 YYNGEE. The CDR3 loop spans 16 amino acids. Here the CDR3 reads CASSVGGDMRTDTQYF. In DNA form, the CDR3 reads TGTGCCAGCAGCGTAGGTGGGGACATGCGCACAGATACGCAGTATTTT.

The V gene is TRBV5-4, the J gene TRBJ1-3; perhaps TRBD1 as D (5 bases). Germline lookup yields CDR1 SGHNT and CDR2 YYREEE (reference sequence). The V end lost 6 bases, the J end lost 4 bases, and 17 bases lay between the germline ends. The CDR3 covers 15 residues. CDR3 coding DNA: TGTGCCAGCATCCTATGGGAGGGGAAGGGAAACACCATATATTTT. As protein: CASILWEGKGNTIYF.

The V call is TRBV27, the J call TRBJ1-2; D might be TRBD1 (6 bases). The V end was cut by 2 bases, the J end by 8 bases, with 12 bases between. The CDR3 length is 13 residues. Germline lookup yields CDR1 MNHEY and CDR2 SMNVEV (reference sequence). CDR3 DNA: TGTGCCAGCAGTTTAAGGGGGGGCGGCGGCTACACCTTC. Amino acid sequence: CASSLRGGGGYTF.

The table lists this clone with a count of one. J is TRBJ2-5 and V is TRBV9, with 8 bases aligning to TRBD2. The germline V gene encodes CDR1 SGDLS and CDR2 YYNGEE. The V and J ends lost 7 bases and 4 bases, in that order; junction bases with no gene match: 18. The CDR3 is 17 amino acids. In DNA, the CDR3 is TGTGCCAGCGGCGATCGGGGGGGGAAATATCTGGTAGAGACCCAGTACTTC. Its translation: CASGDRGGKYLVETQYF.

J is TRBJ2-3 and V is TRBV7-3; D is possibly TRBD2 (8 bases). Trimming took off 1 base at V and 6 bases at J, with 20 bases between the two ends. The length of the CDR3 is 17 residues. The germline gives CDR1 SGHTA, CDR2 FQGTGA. The CDR3 reads CASSLIGGAGTDDTQYF. CDR3 sequence (DNA): TGTGCCAGCAGCTTAATCGGGGGGGCAGGGACAGATGATACGCAGTATTTT.

The V and J genes are TRBV29-1 and TRBJ2-7; D may be TRBD2 (6 bases). CDR1 and CDR2 from the germline V gene are SQVTM and ANQGSEA. CDR3 size: 14 residues. Trimming stripped 5 bases from V and 0 bases from J, with 14 bases between. The CDR3 here is CSVRGRESSYEQYF. The CDR3, as DNA: TGCAGCGTTAGGGGACGGGAGAGCTCCTACGAGCAGTACTTC.

The CDR3 DNA sequence: TGTGCCAGTAGTAGGACAGGGACCTACAATGAGCAGTTCTTC. Translation gives CASSRTGTYNEQFF. This chain connects TRBV19 to TRBJ2-1, with 8 bases matching TRBD1. The CDR3 has 14 residues. Trimming removed 4 bases from V and 2 bases from J; junction bases left unmatched: 1. Germline V gene data show CDR1 as LNHDA and CDR2 as SQIVND (reference sequence).

The chain joins TRBV4-3 to TRBJ1-3; 7 nucleotides align to TRBD1. This CDR3 is built from 13 residues. The V gene end was trimmed by 3 bases and the J gene end by 8 bases; junction bases not matched to a gene: 4. Looked up from germline, CDR1 is LGHNA and CDR2 is YSLEER. The CDR3 DNA reads TGCGCCAGCAGCCATCGACAGGGTGACACCATATATTTT. This gives the protein CASSHRQGDTIYF.

J is TRBJ1-2 and V is TRBV27, with D possibly matching TRBD1 (5 bases). Trimming removed 2 bases at V and 1 base at J, with 5 bases between. The CDR3 extends over 13 amino acids. In germline, CDR1 is MNHEY, CDR2 SMNVEV (reference sequence). CDR3 nucleotides: TGTGCCAGCAGTTTACAGGGTAACTATGGCTACACCTTC. Protein sequence: CASSLQGNYGYTF.

The gene calls are TRBV6-6 and TRBJ1-5; 7 positions agree with TRBD1. V lost 3 bases, J lost 3 bases, and 5 bases stayed unmatched. The CDR3 sequence is 15 residues long. Germline CDR1 and CDR2: MNHNY and SVGAGI (reference sequence). In nucleotides, the CDR3 is TGTGCCAGCAGTTATTCGGGACAGTCCAATCAGCCCCAGCATTTT. Protein sequence: CASSYSGQSNQPQHF.

In this sample, this clone turned up once. V is TRBV10-1 and J is TRBJ2-7, with D tentatively TRBD1 (5 bases). Deletions cut 4 bases from V and 1 base from J, with 17 bases between. From germline, CDR1 is WNHNN and CDR2 SYGVQD (reference sequence). The length of the CDR3 is 16 residues. This chain's CDR3 is CASSAFCRVPSYEQYV. As DNA, the CDR3 is TGCGCCAGCAGTGCCTTTTGCAGGGTCCCTTCCTACGAGCAGTACGTC.

This sequence joins TRBV5-1 and TRBJ2-2; possible D gene TRBD1, 6 bases. Per the germline V gene, CDR1 is SGHRS and CDR2 is YFSETQ. CDR3 length equals 16 residues. V was cut by 2 bases and J by 0 bases, with 11 bases left in between. As DNA, the CDR3 is TGCGCCAGCAGCTTTGTCGACAGGACGAACACCGGGGAGCTGTTTTTT. This codes for CASSFVDRTNTGELFF.

This clone showed up just a few times. The chain joins TRBV19 to TRBJ1-6; D may be TRBD1 (5 bases). The CDR3 length is 14 residues. Germline loops: CDR1 LNHDA, CDR2 SQIVND (reference sequence). Trimming shortened V by 9 bases and J by 7 bases, and 16 bases separated the two germline ends. This CDR3 is CASSLGGRNSPLHF. CDR3 DNA: TGTGCCAGCAGCTTGGGGGGACGGAATTCACCCCTCCACTTT.

This clone was seen only a few times. The chain uses TRBV28 and TRBJ2-7, with 7 bases identical to TRBD1. The CDR3 extends over 15 amino acids. Germline CDR1 MDHEN, CDR2 SYDVKM. Trimming at V came to 3 bases and at J to 2 bases, leaving 7 bases not matched to a gene. The CDR3 spells CASSFRGQNPYEQYV. The CDR3 DNA sequence: TGTGCCAGCAGTTTTCGGGGACAGAATCCCTACGAGCAGTACGTC.

The CDR3: CASSSVAGGPQDTQYF. CDR3 DNA sequence: TGTGCCAGCAGCTCCGTAGCGGGAGGGCCTCAAGATACGCAGTATTTT. This sequence joins TRBV7-6 and TRBJ2-3; 11 bases agree with TRBD2. This CDR3 has 16 amino acids. J gave up 5 bases and V 4 bases, and 8 bases lay outside the gene matches. CDR1 is SGHVS and CDR2 is FNYEAQ in the germline V gene.

CDR3 in DNA: TGCAGCACTCCAGACAGATTCTATGGCTACACCTTC. Protein product: CSTPDRFYGYTF. This chain connects TRBV29-1 to TRBJ1-2, with D tentatively TRBD1 (5 bases). Germline assignment: CDR1 SQVTM and CDR2 ANQGSEA. Trimming removed 8 bases from V and 4 bases from J, with 14 bases in between. There are 12 residues in the CDR3.

The CDR3 loop is CASSLRRDSNTEAFF. CDR3 DNA sequence: TGTGCCAGCAGTTTACGTCGGGACAGTAACACTGAAGCTTTCTTT. This rearrangement joins TRBV28 to TRBJ1-1; 7 bases agree with TRBD1. The CDR3 covers 15 residues. Germline V gives CDR1 MDHEN, CDR2 SYDVKM. Losses at the gene ends were 2 bases for V and 2 bases for J; bases not matched to a gene: 5.

This clone is medium-sized (0.01 to 0.1%) by share. V and J are TRBV7-3 and TRBJ2-1, with TRBD2 matching over 10 bases. The V gene end was trimmed by 1 base and the J gene end by 4 bases; junction bases not matched to a gene: 4. Germline V lookup: CDR1 SGHTA, CDR2 FQGTGA. The CDR3 has 16 amino acids. DNA of the CDR3: TGTGCCAGCAGCTTAATTGTAGCGGGAGGATACAATGAGCAGTTCTTC. As protein: CASSLIVAGGYNEQFF. Drawing the rest from reference TRBV7-3 and TRBJ2-1, the complete variable domain is GAGVSQTPSNKVTEKGKYVELRCDPISGHTALYWYRQSLGQGPEFLIYFQGTGAADDSGLPNDRFFAVRPEGSVSTLKIQRTERGDSAVYLCASSLIVAGGYNEQFFGPGTRLTVL.

This clone appeared once. The chain recombines TRBV9 with TRBJ2-3; TRBD1 agrees at 11 bases. Germline V gives CDR1 SGDLS, CDR2 YYNGEE. The CDR3 is 16 amino acids. V shed 3 bases, J shed 7 bases, and the junction held 10 bases outside the gene matches. The CDR3 DNA reads TGTGCCAGCAGCGGGGACAGGGGGTCGACAGCGAATACGCAGTATTTT. It encodes CASSGDRGSTANTQYF.

The chain links TRBV19 to TRBJ2-7; maybe TRBD2 (5 bases). V was shortened by 3 bases and J by 0 bases, with 9 bases between the two germline ends. The CDR3 totals 14 residues. Germline CDR1 and CDR2: LNHDA and SQIVND (reference sequence). The CDR3 loop reads CASSMVGSSYEQYF. The CDR3 DNA follows: TGTGCCAGTAGTATGGTGGGGAGCTCCTACGAGCAGTACTTC.

The V call is TRBV5-4, the J call TRBJ1-1; TRBD1 is a possible D gene (5 bases). The length of the CDR3 is 15 residues. Germline CDR1 and CDR2: SGHNT and YYREEE (reference sequence). V was clipped by 1 base and J by 1 base, with 11 bases between them. The CDR3 DNA reads TGTGCCAGCAGCTTGTTGGGGCCGACGAACACTGAAGCTTTCTTT. Translating gives CASSLLGPTNTEAFF.

The rearrangement joins TRBV7-8 to TRBJ2-7, with TRBD1 as a possible D gene (7 bases). The length of the CDR3 is 15 residues. Germline V CDR1 and CDR2: SGHVS, FQNEAQ. The V and J ends lost 5 bases and 3 bases respectively, with 17 bases between them. The CDR3: CASSPSQGGGYEQYV. CDR3 sequence (DNA): TGTGCCAGCAGCCCTTCGCAGGGGGGAGGCTACGAGCAGTACGTC.

The chain combines TRBV27 with TRBJ1-1; TRBD1 aligns across 7 bases. Germline values: CDR1 MNHEY, CDR2 SMNVEV (reference sequence). The CDR3 runs to 14 residues. J lost 4 bases, V lost 5 bases, and 7 bases had no gene match. CDR3 loop: CASSDLGTVTEAFF. DNA of the CDR3: TGTGCCAGCAGTGATTTGGGGACAGTCACTGAAGCTTTCTTT.

This chain connects TRBV7-9 to TRBJ2-2, with 14 bases aligning to TRBD2. With V trimmed by 5 bases and J by 3 bases, 8 bases remained unmatched. Germline V gives CDR1 SEHNR, CDR2 FQNEAQ (reference sequence). This CDR3 is 18 amino acids long. The CDR3 protein is CASSPRTSGRIDTGELFF. As DNA, the CDR3 is TGTGCCAGCAGCCCGCGGACTAGCGGGAGGATCGACACCGGGGAGCTGTTTTTT. The full variable domain, its missing parts supplied by reference TRBV7-9 and TRBJ2-2, is DTGVSQNPRHKITKRGQNVTFRCDPISEHNRLYWYRQTLGQGPEFLTYFQNEAQLEKSRLLSDRFSAERPKGSFSTLEIQRTEQGDSAMYLCASSPRTSGRIDTGELFFGEGSRLTVL.

The chain uses TRBV5-5 and TRBJ1-3; 7 bases agree with TRBD1. From germline, CDR1 is SGHKS and CDR2 YYEKEE (reference sequence). V gave up 1 base and J gave up 3 bases; unmatched junction bases: 10. The CDR3 is made up of 17 amino acids. CDR3 DNA: TGTGCCAGCAGCTTGTGGACAGGTGCCCTTTATGGAAACACCATATATTTT. Encoded protein: CASSLWTGALYGNTIYF.

The gene calls are TRBV13 and TRBJ2-1; TRBD2 agrees at 11 bases. The germline V gene has CDR1 PRHDT and CDR2 FYEKMQ (reference sequence). The CDR3 spans 18 residues. The ends lost 1 base at V and 0 bases at J; junction bases unmatched: 5. CDR3 sequence (DNA): TGTGCCAGCAGCTTAGCGGGACTAGCGGACAGCTCCTACAATGAGCAGTTCTTC. Protein product: CASSLAGLADSSYNEQFF.

The chain carries TRBV28 and TRBJ2-1; D might be TRBD1 (7 bases). Germline CDR1 MDHEN, CDR2 SYDVKM. The V gene lost 5 bases and the J gene lost 15 bases, with 20 bases spanning the gap. The CDR3 is made up of 13 amino acids. The CDR3 DNA reads as TGTGCCAGCAGTCCATTCAGGGGGGACGTAGGGTTCTTC. This translates into CASSPFRGDVGFF.